These 6 T cell receptor beta chains were all obtained from the same sample, sequenced in a study of Ad26.COV2.S vaccination and SARS-CoV-2 variants (TCRdb year 2021). Interpreted using the paper, the treatment or condition label stands for: around 19 received Ad26.COV2.S at low or high dose, single or two shots; about 5 received placebo; per-sample allocation not given. For vaccine and placebo recipients, the sequenced repertoires came from samples collected on day 63 after the first injection. Library prep was done by the immunoSEQ multiplex PCR assay. In its TCRdb copy, this immuneACCESS table keeps in-frame sequences only and misses some clones. Where compared with another copy, unresolved V genes explain less than half of these, and the others have no known cause. Here the sample has about 480,000 clones; 87% occur a single time. The top ten clonotypes cover roughly 13% of the sample. The input for sequencing was peripheral blood, taken in a trial of Ad26.COV2.S vaccine versus placebo. The receptors derive from a person between 18 and 65 years old who received the Ad26.COV2.S COVID-19 vaccine or a placebo.

This chain uses TRBV19 with TRBJ2-1; D not certain. Germline V lookup: CDR1 LNHDA, CDR2 SQIVND (reference sequence). Trimming removed 7 bases from V and 8 bases from J, with 9 bases in between. There are 11 residues in the CDR3. CDR3 bases: TGTGCCAGTATCTTCGGCTATGAGCAGTTCTTC. It translates to CASIFGYEQFF.

The chain has TRBV7-9 and TRBJ1-1; D is unresolved. The CDR3 totals 11 residues. Trimming removed 5 bases at V and 7 bases at J, with 8 bases between. Germline V lookup: CDR1 SEHNR, CDR2 FQNEAQ (reference sequence). The CDR3 reads CASSNGVEAFF. The DNA of the CDR3 is TGTGCCAGCAGCAATGGGGTTGAAGCTTTCTTT.

This clone was seen only once. This chain uses TRBV5-1 with TRBJ2-7; 10 nucleotides align to TRBD2. Looked up from germline, CDR1 is SGHRS and CDR2 is YFSETQ. After removal of 3 bases from V and 5 bases from J, the junction contained 17 bases not matched to a gene. The CDR3 has 18 residues. The chain's CDR3 is CASSSQSDLAGVLDEQYF. The CDR3 DNA follows: TGCGCCAGCAGCTCCCAAAGCGACCTAGCGGGAGTTTTAGACGAGCAGTACTTC. Complete variable domain (other parts from reference TRBV5-1 and TRBJ2-7): KAGVTQTPRYLIKTRGQQVTLSCSPISGHRSVSWYQQTPGQGLQFLFEYFSETQRNKGNFPGRFSGRQFSNSRSEMNVSTLELGDSALYLCASSSQSDLAGVLDEQYFGPGTRLTVT.

DNA for the CDR3: TGTGCCAGCAGCCAAGCCTCGCTAGTCGGCGGCTACACCTTC. The encoded protein is CASSQASLVGGYTF. V usage is TRBV16 and J usage is TRBJ1-2; D is unclear. Germline-derived CDR1 and CDR2 are KGHSY and FQNENV. The V end lost 2 bases, the J end lost 8 bases, and 15 bases lay between the germline ends. This CDR3 is built from 14 residues.

The V gene is TRBV29-1, the J gene TRBJ2-5; D may be TRBD2 (5 bases). The CDR3 has 13 residues. Per germline, CDR1 SQVTM and CDR2 ANQGSEA. Trimming pared 3 bases from V and 7 bases from J, leaving 15 bases between. The CDR3 coding sequence is TGCAGCGTTGATGGGCTAGAGCGGCCGACCCAGTACTTC. Translation gives CSVDGLERPTQYF.

The gene calls are TRBV11-1 and TRBJ2-2; a possible D gene is TRBD2 (6 bases). The CDR3 spans 15 residues. The germline V gene encodes CDR1 SGHAT and CDR2 FQDESV (reference sequence). The V end lost 1 base, the J end lost 4 bases, and 10 bases lay between the germline ends. The CDR3 DNA is TGTGCCAGCAGCTTAGTGGTTAGCGGCACCGGGGAGCTGTTTTTT. Protein sequence: CASSLVVSGTGELFF.